This TCR beta chain originates from a study of T cell responses to AZD1222 COVID-19 vaccine. Notes on the study in general: Donors were mostly white British, more females; clonal diversity possibly underestimated. Compared with day 0, the breadth and depth of the Spike-specific TCR repertoire rose significantly after two doses of AZD1222. It was only after the peak T cell response that any repertoires were sampled.

This clone has only one observation. The antigen is undetermined. The CDR3 contains 14 residues. The germline V gene has CDR1 LNHDA and CDR2 SQIVND (reference sequence). The ends were cut back, 4 bases at V and 3 bases at J, with 12 bases in the middle. Generated by immunoSEQ multiplex PCR, the TCRdb table keeps only in-frame clones and is missing some. The top ten hold around 2.3% of the sample, which has around 150,000 clones, around 88% seen once. Sequencing used peripheral blood, obtained on day 0 of AZD1222 vaccination. The receptor was isolated from an adult in good health. This chain links TRBV19 with TRBJ1-2, with D possibly TRBD1 on 5 matching bases. Here the CDR3 DNA reads TGTGCCAGTAGTACCCTCGGGGGGGACTATGGCTACACCTTC. This sequence encodes CASSTLGGDYGYTF. Full variable domain (remainder filled in from reference TRBV19 and TRBJ1-2): DGGITQSPKYLFRKEGQNVTLSCEQNLNHDAMYWYRQDPGQGLRLIYYSQIVNDFQKGDIAEGYSVSREKKESFPLTVTSAQKNPTAFYLCASSTLGGDYGYTFGSGTRLTVV.